This T cell receptor (beta chain) comes out of a study of T-cell reconstitution after alpha-beta-depleted transplantation in children. Study results and caveats: About two months after transplant, alpha-beta T cells reportedly came from several hundred expanded graft clones. Diversity and T-cell counts at one year after transplant derived mostly from new T cells.

Points on this clonotype: Its target is unknown.

J lost 9 bases, V lost 2 bases, and 13 bases had no gene match. The length of the CDR3 is 15 residues. Germline lookup yields CDR1 DFQATT and CDR2 SNEGSKA (reference sequence). Unique molecular identifiers were built into the TCRbeta library. Using its own MiXCR run on the PCR reads, TCRdb lists one record per CDR3 protein. Of fewer than 550,000 distinct CDR3 sequences in the sample, roughly 11% were seen once. The chain links TRBV20-1 to TRBJ1-5; the match to TRBD1 covers 7 bases. Sequenced here: PBMCs, mostly from graft donor cells, sampled 180 days after TCRalphabeta/CD19-depleted stem cell transplant. The source is a female patient aged 2-10 years who had a stem cell transplant for aplastic anemia, so the T cells may come from the graft donor. The CDR3 nucleotides read TGCAGTGCTAGACGATCTGCGGACAGGCTCGCGCCCCAGCATTTT. Its translation: CSARRSADRLAPQHF.